This TCR beta chain was retrieved from a study of regulatory and conventional T cells in RAG deficiency. The method was immunoSEQ multiplex PCR; TCRdb's version includes in-frame clones alone and lacks a portion of them. The table includes around 25,000 clones, approximately 95% detected once. From germline, CDR1 is SGHVS and CDR2 FQNEAQ. J lost 1 base, V lost 5 bases, and 13 bases had no gene match. The CDR3 contains 19 residues. Study results and caveats: Omenn patients showed >75% Treg-Tconv overlap and shorter CDR3 lengths.

The sorted conventional CD4+ T cells were CD25-low and CD127-high, with genomic DNA sequenced. A remark on this clone: What it recognizes is unknown. Other DNA sequences in this sample translate to the same CDR3.

These data also featured in a second study, about regulatory T cells. That work contributes: The primer mix had 52 TRBV and 13 TRBJ primers.

This clonotype originated in a human donor in good health. Sequences were obtained from CD25- CD4+ T cells sorted from blood. The V gene is TRBV7-8, the J gene TRBJ1-5; TRBD1 aligns across 11 bases. The CDR3 DNA reads as TGTGCCAGCAGCCCCGGTCGTGGGACAGGGGGATACAGCAATCAGCCCCAGCATTTT. Amino acid sequence: CASSPGRGTGGYSNQPQHF.